Listed below are T cell receptor beta chains from one sample, sequenced in a study of cytomegalovirus exposure and HLA in healthy donors. Some clones are missing from TCRdb's copy, which holds only in-frame ones; the method was immunoSEQ multiplex PCR. The sample lists 100,000 to 150,000 clones; about 93% were seen once. Sample: PBMCs. Receptors originate from a woman aged 18 to 35 in good health and CMV-seronegative. The CDR3 runs from the conserved cysteine through the conserved F or W. The D gene is left open where the match is weak. Clone size is not always given. Where it is, it says once, few, many or a class for expanded clones.

clone size	V gene	J gene	D gene	CDR3 DNA	CDR3 protein
.	TRBV6-5	TRBJ2-7	TRBD2	TGTGCCAGCAGTTATACAACGGGGGGGATCTACGAGCAGTACTTC	CASSYTTGGIYEQYF
.	TRBV28	TRBJ2-1	.	TGTGCCAGCACGGACAGTAGCAGGGGTGGTGAGCAGTTCTTC	CASTDSSRGGEQFF
.	TRBV6-5	TRBJ2-7	.	TGTGCCAGCAGTTACTCGGGCAGGTTCTACGAGCAGTACTTC	CASSYSGRFYEQYF
.	TRBV6-5	TRBJ2-7	TRBD2	TGTGCCAGCAGTTACTCGGCTAGCGGGGGATCCTACGAGCAGTACTTC	CASSYSASGGSYEQYF
.	TRBV7-3	TRBJ2-7	TRBD2	TGTGCCAGCAGCTTAAACGTTGGGGGGGGCGAGCAGTACTTC	CASSLNVGGGEQYF
.	TRBV7-9	TRBJ2-1	TRBD2	TGTGCCAGCAGCTTAACCGGGACTAGCGGGGGGTATGAGCAGTTCTTC	CASSLTGTSGGYEQFF
.	TRBV28	TRBJ1-2	TRBD1	TGTGCCAGCAGGCGTGGAGGACAGGGAGGTAACTATGGCTACACCTTC	CASRRGGQGGNYGYTF
.	TRBV19	TRBJ1-1	TRBD1	TGTGCCAGTAGTATAGATCCCGGACAGGAGAACACTGAAGCTTTCTTT	CASSIDPGQENTEAFF
once	TRBV5-8	TRBJ2-7	TRBD1	TGTGCCAGCAGCTTGGAAAGGGGGCCTCCCTACGAGCAGTACTTC	CASSLERGPPYEQYF
.	TRBV5-6	TRBJ1-5	.	TGTGCCAGCAGCCCTCGCGGAGGTCGGGATCAGCCCCAGCATTTT	CASSPRGGRDQPQHF
.	TRBV7-9	TRBJ1-3	.	TGTGCCAGCAGCTCCCCTAAGGGACATCTCTCTGGAAACACCATATATTTT	CASSSPKGHLSGNTIYF
.	TRBV6-6	TRBJ2-7	.	TGTGCCAGCCGCAGGTCCGACTACGAGCAGTACTTC	CASRRSDYEQYF
.	TRBV28	TRBJ2-7	.	TGTGCCAGCAGTTCCGACTTCGAGTCCTACGAGCAGTACTTC	CASSSDFESYEQYF
.	TRBV2	TRBJ1-6	.	TGTGCCAGCAGTTCGAGACAGCGTAATTCACCCCTCCACTTT	CASSSRQRNSPLHF
once	TRBV28	TRBJ2-5	.	TGTGCCAGCAGTTTATTGGGGGCCCGTGAGACCCAGTACTTC	CASSLLGARETQYF
once	TRBV27	TRBJ2-7	.	TGTGCCAGCAGTTTAATGCCCGGCGAGCAGTACTTC	CASSLMPGEQYF
.	TRBV28	TRBJ2-5	TRBD2	TGTGCCAGCAGGGAATGGGGGCTAGCGGGTGCTCAAGAGACCCAGTACTTC	CASREWGLAGAQETQYF
.	TRBV7-2	TRBJ2-7	.	TGTGCCAGCTCCTACACGGGGGTAAACGAGCAGTACTTC	CASSYTGVNEQYF
.	TRBV5-4	TRBJ2-2	TRBD2	TGTGCCAGCCGCAGATCGACTAGCGGACCCACCGGGGAGCTGTTTTTT	CASRRSTSGPTGELFF
.	TRBV30	TRBJ1-4	.	TGTGCCTGGAGTGTCTGGGGGGGAAATGAAAAACTGTTTTTT	CAWSVWGGNEKLFF
.	TRBV19	TRBJ1-5	TRBD1	TGTGCCAGTAGTACCGGACAGGGCAATCAGCCCCAGCATTTT	CASSTGQGNQPQHF
.	TRBV7-9	TRBJ2-2	TRBD1	TGTGCCAGCAGCTTAGATCTAGGGGGCGTTTTAAGAGAGCTGTTTTTT	CASSLDLGGVLRELFF
.	TRBV7-9	TRBJ1-3	.	TGTGCCAGCGAAGGACAATCTGGAAACACCATATATTTT	CASEGQSGNTIYF
.	TRBV28	TRBJ2-1	.	TGTGCCAGCAGCCGATCTAGCGACGAGCAGTTCTTC	CASSRSSDEQFF
.	TRBV6-6	TRBJ2-5	.	TGTGCCAGCAGTCGTATTATCGGGATCCCGTACTTC	CASSRIIGIPYF
once	TRBV28	TRBJ1-2	TRBD1	TGTGCCAGCAGCAGCTTAGGAGGTGACAGGGCGAACTATGGCTACACCTTC	CASSSLGGDRANYGYTF
.	TRBV5-1	TRBJ2-7	TRBD2	TGCGCCAGCAGCTTGGACGGGGGGTATGTGGACGAGCAGTACTTC	CASSLDGGYVDEQYF
.	TRBV6-5	TRBJ2-1	.	TGTGCCAGCAGTTACATGACAGTCGGTGAGCAGTTCTTC	CASSYMTVGEQFF
.	TRBV19	TRBJ1-4	TRBD1	TGTGCCAGTAGTATTCGCCCGCAGGGACAGGTTTCTGAAAAACTGTTTTTT	CASSIRPQGQVSEKLFF
.	TRBV6-1	TRBJ2-1	TRBD2	TGTGCCAGCAAGGAAGGACTAGCCAACAATGAGCAGTTCTTC	CASKEGLANNEQFF
.	TRBV2	TRBJ2-3	.	TGTGCCAGCAGCGAGGGTCTAGGCACAGATACGCAGTATTTT	CASSEGLGTDTQYF
once	TRBV5-1	TRBJ2-1	TRBD1	TGCGCCAGCAGCGGACAGGGTGAGCAGTTCTTC	CASSGQGEQFF
.	TRBV27	TRBJ2-6	.	TGTGCCACCTCGGGGGCTGGGGCCAACGTCCTGACTTTC	CATSGAGANVLTF
.	TRBV9	TRBJ2-7	TRBD1	TGTGCCAGCAGCCATAACGACAGGGTTTCCGAGCAGTACTTC	CASSHNDRVSEQYF